Below are 28 T cell receptor beta chains sequenced from a single sample in a study of identical twins. Each CDR3 protein gets one entry after TCRdb re-called the 5' RACE reads with MiXCR. The sample consists of about 720,000 distinct CDR3 sequences, roughly 20% of them appearing once. The same sample was also used in a study of T cells expressing NK-cell markers.

Sequencing was done on a sample of PBMCs. These receptors were collected from a young woman in good health.

The chain carries TRBV9 and TRBJ2-3, with no clear D. V was clipped by 0 bases and J by 5 bases, with 10 bases between them. This CDR3 is built from 14 residues. Germline-derived CDR1 and CDR2 are SGDLS and YYNGEE. The CDR3 here is CASSVGASQDTQYF. The CDR3 nucleotides read TGTGCCAGCAGCGTAGGAGCCTCTCAAGATACGCAGTATTTT.

This clonotype has just a few counts. This chain uses TRBV7-3 with TRBJ2-3; TRBD2 matches 7 bases. J lost 2 bases, V lost 5 bases, and 7 bases had no gene match. Germline V CDR1 and CDR2: SGHTA, FQGTGA. There are 15 residues in the CDR3. The CDR3 loop reads CASSATGGHTDTQYF. The DNA of the CDR3 is TGTGCCAGCAGCGCGACGGGGGGTCACACAGATACGCAGTATTTT. Complete variable domain (other parts from reference TRBV7-3 and TRBJ2-3): GAGVSQTPSNKVTEKGKYVELRCDPISGHTALYWYRQSLGQGPEFLIYFQGTGAADDSGLPNDRFFAVRPEGSVSTLKIQRTERGDSAVYLCASSATGGHTDTQYFGPGTRLTVL.

The V gene is TRBV10-3, the J gene TRBJ1-1; 8 bases are shared with TRBD1. This CDR3 has 15 amino acids. Trimming at V came to 6 bases and at J to 5 bases, leaving 11 bases not matched to a gene. Germline CDR1 and CDR2: ENHRY and SYGVKD. CDR3 protein: CAISGLGQGLTEAFF. The CDR3 DNA sequence: TGTGCCATCAGCGGCCTTGGACAGGGTCTAACTGAAGCTTTCTTT.

The sample holds a few counts of this clonotype. The chain is built from TRBV29-1 and TRBJ2-1; D is possibly TRBD2 (6 bases). The germline V and J ends were trimmed by 6 bases and 10 bases, with 22 bases remaining between them. Germline CDR1 and CDR2: SQVTM and ANQGSEA. The CDR3 runs 14 residues. CDR3 in DNA: TGCAGCGTGGGGAGCGGGCTGGGTTCCTGGGAGCAGTTCTTC. Its protein product is CSVGSGLGSWEQFF.

J is TRBJ2-2 and V is TRBV12-3 or TRBV12-4; TRBD2 matches at 7 bases. Germline trimming cut 4 bases from V and 7 bases from J; bases unmatched to any gene: 12. The CDR3 totals 16 residues. The CDR3 sequence: CASSSTPGGPYGELFF. DNA for the CDR3: TGTGCCAGCAGTTCAACGCCGGGAGGCCCGTACGGGGAGCTGTTTTTT.

This clonotype was seen only a few times. The V and J genes are TRBV5-1 and TRBJ2-3; D remains unclear. Deletions cut 2 bases from V and 2 bases from J, with 9 bases between. Germline CDR1 SGHRS, CDR2 YFSETQ. CDR3 size: 14 residues. The CDR3, as DNA: TGCGCCAGCAGCTTCCGACAACTCACAGATACGCAGTATTTT. This translates into CASSFRQLTDTQYF.

The rearrangement uses TRBV5-5 and TRBJ2-7, with a possible D match to TRBD1 (6 bases). The CDR3 loop spans 14 amino acids. Trimming removed 4 bases at V and 4 bases at J, with 15 bases between. CDR1 and CDR2 from the germline V gene are SGHKS and YYEKEE (reference sequence). CDR3 region: CASSPRTVGYEQYF. The DNA for the CDR3 is TGTGCCAGCAGCCCCAGGACAGTCGGATACGAGCAGTACTTC.

This clonotype was recorded at least ten times. J is TRBJ1-1 and V is TRBV12-3 or TRBV12-4; D not resolved. CDR3 length: 11 residues. Deletions cut 1 base from V and 8 bases from J, with 5 bases between. The CDR3 coding sequence is TGTGCCAGCAGTTTAGGGCGAGAAGCTTTCTTT. Amino acid sequence: CASSLGREAFF.

In this sample, this clonotype turned up once. The rearrangement joins TRBV10-3 to TRBJ2-5; D possibly matches TRBD1 or TRBD2 (5 bases each). The CDR3 is 12 amino acids. V was clipped by 8 bases and J by 3 bases, with 10 bases between them. The germline gives CDR1 ENHRY, CDR2 SYGVKD. Written as DNA, the CDR3 is TGTGCCATCTCCCGAGGGGAAGAGACCCAGTACTTC. Protein product: CAISRGEETQYF.

The chain employs TRBV7-2 and TRBJ2-2; perhaps TRBD2 as D (5 bases). The V gene's germline CDR1 is SGHTA and CDR2 FQGNSA. CDR3 size: 15 residues. Trimming cost V 2 bases and J 7 bases, with 14 bases left between them. The CDR3 DNA reads as TGTGCCAGCAGCTTAAGTTCGGGAACAAACGGGGAGCTGTTTTTT. It translates to CASSLSSGTNGELFF.

V is TRBV12-3 or TRBV12-4 and J is TRBJ2-2; 7 bases agree with TRBD1. V was clipped by 2 bases and J by 3 bases; unmatched bases: 6. CDR3 length: 16 residues. The CDR3 bases are TGTGCCAGCAGTTTAAGAGGACAGGTTCACACCGGGGAGCTGTTTTTT. This translates into CASSLRGQVHTGELFF.

The V call is TRBV6-1, the J call TRBJ2-6; D remains ambiguous. V lost 7 bases, J lost 1 base, and 11 bases lay in between. The CDR3 is 15 residues long. Germline CDR1 reads MNHNS; CDR2 reads SASEGT. The CDR3 nucleotides are TGTGCCAGCATTCCAAGCTATTCTGGGGCCAACGTCCTGACTTTC. It yields the protein CASIPSYSGANVLTF.

This clonotype was seen only a few times. V and J are TRBV11-1 and TRBJ2-1; 15 positions match TRBD2. The CDR3 loop spans 20 amino acids. After removal of 5 bases from V and 4 bases from J, the junction contained 15 bases not matched to a gene. Germline lookup yields CDR1 SGHAT and CDR2 FQDESV (reference sequence). The DNA for the CDR3 is TGTGCCAGCAGCCCCAGACCCGGGACTAGCGGGAGGAGGAGGTACAATGAGCAGTTCTTC. As protein: CASSPRPGTSGRRRYNEQFF.

The V call is TRBV12-3 or TRBV12-4, the J call TRBJ2-7; D is tentatively TRBD1 or TRBD2 (5 bases each). Trimming removed 6 bases at V and 8 bases at J, with 20 bases between. CDR3 length equals 14 residues. DNA of the CDR3: TGTGCCAGCAGCCGAAGTTCTGGGGGACCGAAGCAGTACTTC. It yields the protein CASSRSSGGPKQYF.

The chain is built from TRBV12-3 or TRBV12-4 and TRBJ2-4; D perhaps matches TRBD1 (5 bases). This CDR3 has 15 amino acids. V dropped 6 bases and J dropped 2 bases, with 14 bases sitting between them. DNA of the CDR3: TGTGCCAGCAGCCAGGACATCTCTCCCAAAAACATTCAGTACTTC. Amino acid sequence: CASSQDISPKNIQYF.

The chain carries TRBV5-8 and TRBJ1-2, with 9 bases lining up with TRBD1. The CDR3 sequence is 13 residues long. The germline V gene has CDR1 SGHTS and CDR2 YDEGEE. Trimming at V came to 2 bases and at J to 7 bases, leaving 3 bases not matched to a gene. DNA of the CDR3: TGTGCCAGCAGCTTAGGGACAGGGTCTGGCTACACCTTC. Translation gives CASSLGTGSGYTF.

The J gene is TRBJ2-5, the V gene TRBV29-1, with D possibly being TRBD1 or TRBD2 (6 bases each). Germline V gene lookup returns CDR1 SQVTM and CDR2 ANQGSEA. V lost 3 bases to trimming and J lost 2 bases, with 13 bases between them. The CDR3 runs to 14 residues. This chain's CDR3 is CSVEGGNYQETQYF. The CDR3, as DNA: TGCAGCGTTGAGGGGGGCAATTATCAAGAGACCCAGTACTTC. Full variable domain (outside the CDR3, taken from reference TRBV29-1 and TRBJ2-5): SAVISQKPSRDICQRGTSLTIQCQVDSQVTMMFWYRQQPGQSLTLIATANQGSEATYESGFVIDKFPISRPNLTFSTLTVSNMSPEDSSIYLCSVEGGNYQETQYFGPGTRLLVL.

This sequence joins TRBV7-2 and TRBJ2-5, with D perhaps TRBD2 (7 bases). V was pared by 0 bases and J by 7 bases, with 15 bases between. Looked up from germline, CDR1 is SGHTA and CDR2 is FQGNSA. The CDR3 consists of 15 residues. The CDR3 spells CASSLASGGFGTQYF. The DNA for the CDR3 is TGTGCCAGCAGCTTAGCTTCGGGGGGCTTCGGGACCCAGTACTTC.

The rearrangement joins TRBV20-1 to TRBJ1-2, with 8 bases fitting TRBD1. The CDR3 has 13 residues. From germline, CDR1 is DFQATT and CDR2 SNEGSKA (reference sequence). V was clipped by 6 bases and J by 5 bases; unmatched bases: 8. CDR3 in DNA: TGCAGTGCGTCGGACAGGGATGAATATGGCTACACCTTC. This gives the protein CSASDRDEYGYTF.

This clonotype came up once. This rearrangement joins TRBV4-3 to TRBJ2-2; 7 positions match TRBD2. The V gene end was trimmed by 1 base and the J gene end by 11 bases; junction bases not matched to a gene: 7. In germline, CDR1 is LGHNA, CDR2 YSLEER. CDR3 length: 14 amino acids. CDR3 loop: CASSQGWSGAELFF. CDR3 DNA sequence: TGCGCCAGCAGCCAAGGGTGGAGCGGGGCAGAGCTGTTTTTT.

This clonotype was observed a few times. The gene calls are TRBV10-3 and TRBJ2-7; D is perhaps TRBD1 (6 bases). Germline CDR1 is ENHRY and CDR2 is SYGVKD. V dropped 6 bases and J dropped 3 bases, with 12 bases sitting between them. The CDR3 has 13 residues. The CDR3 here is CAISGDNNYEQYF. For the CDR3, the DNA is TGTGCCATCAGCGGGGACAACAACTACGAGCAGTACTTC.

This clonotype showed up just a few times. The rearrangement links TRBV3-1 to TRBJ1-2, with 11 positions matching TRBD1. The CDR3 length is 14 residues. V shed 5 bases, J shed 4 bases, and the junction held 3 bases outside the gene matches. From germline, CDR1 is LGHDT and CDR2 YNNKEL (reference sequence). The chain's CDR3 is CASSSGTGGYGYTF. CDR3 bases: TGTGCCAGCAGCTCCGGGACAGGGGGCTATGGCTACACCTTC.

This clonotype was picked up one time. V gene TRBV12-3 or TRBV12-4 combines with J gene TRBJ2-4; 7 positions match TRBD1. The CDR3 runs to 16 residues. V shed 3 bases, J shed 2 bases, and the junction held 7 bases outside the gene matches. CDR3 nucleotides: TGTGCCAGCAGTTTTCGGACAGGTCCTCCCAAAAACATTCAGTACTTC. Its protein is CASSFRTGPPKNIQYF.

This clonotype was observed at least ten times. This sequence joins TRBV6-1 and TRBJ1-2; 7 nucleotides line up with TRBD1. The CDR3 runs to 16 residues. Losses at the gene ends were 6 bases for V and 3 bases for J; bases not matched to a gene: 13. The germline V gene encodes CDR1 MNHNS and CDR2 SASEGT. CDR3 nucleotides: TGTGCCAGCAGGGTATCACAGGGGAGGGAGGACTATGGCTACACCTTC. Its protein is CASRVSQGREDYGYTF.

This clonotype was counted a few times. Here the CDR3 DNA reads TGTGCCAGCAGCGGGGGAAGAGAGACCCAGTACTTC. Translating it yields CASSGGRETQYF. The chain uses TRBV6-5 and TRBJ2-5, with a possible D match to TRBD2 (6 bases). V was pared by 6 bases and J by 4 bases, with 9 bases between. The CDR3 sequence is 12 residues long. CDR1 and CDR2 from the germline V gene are MNHEY and SVGAGI.

This clonotype was seen many times. The chain is built from TRBV7-9 and TRBJ2-1, with 8 bases that match TRBD1. V shed 3 bases, J shed 5 bases, and the junction held 3 bases outside the gene matches. In germline, CDR1 is SEHNR, CDR2 FQNEAQ (reference sequence). The CDR3 is 14 residues long. Written as DNA, the CDR3 is TGTGCCAGCAGCTTCGGGACAGGCCACAATGAGCAGTTCTTC. Residues: CASSFGTGHNEQFF. Filled out from reference TRBV7-9 and TRBJ2-1, the complete variable domain reads DTGVSQNPRHKITKRGQNVTFRCDPISEHNRLYWYRQTLGQGPEFLTYFQNEAQLEKSRLLSDRFSAERPKGSFSTLEIQRTEQGDSAMYLCASSFGTGHNEQFFGPGTRLTVL.

This clonotype was recorded at least ten times. This sequence joins TRBV18 and TRBJ1-3; 7 nucleotides align to TRBD1. Germline values: CDR1 KGHSH, CDR2 LQKENI. CDR3 length: 14 residues. V trimming: 3 bases; J trimming: 3 bases; junction bases outside the gene matches: 2. In nucleotides, the CDR3 is TGTGCCAGCTCACCCGGGACAGTTGGAAACACCATATATTTT. As protein: CASSPGTVGNTIYF.

In its sample, this clonotype was seen many times. The genes are TRBV5-6 and TRBJ1-4; 7 bases align to TRBD1. This CDR3 region has 15 residues. V lost 0 bases, J lost 7 bases, and 6 bases stayed unmatched. The germline CDR1 and CDR2 sequences are SGHDT and YYEEEE. CDR3: CASSLVSAGGEKLFF. The CDR3, as DNA: TGTGCCAGCAGCTTGGTTTCGGCAGGGGGTGAAAAACTGTTTTTT.